These 5 T cell receptor beta chains originate from one sample sequenced in a study of blood T cell repertoires in COVID-19. Sequenced by immunoSEQ multiplex PCR; TCRdb stores in-frame clones only, minus some. The sample lists about 130,000 clones, about four fifths occurring once. Sequencing used peripheral blood. The receptors come from a woman between 65 and 79 years old with COVID-19, enrolled during active disease.

This clone was observed once. As DNA, the CDR3 is TGTGCCAGCAGTTTATGGGGGGCCGGAGCTAATGAGCAGTTCTTC. Translating gives CASSLWGAGANEQFF. The chain recombines TRBV28 with TRBJ2-1, with D possibly matching TRBD1 (6 bases). Germline V lookup: CDR1 MDHEN, CDR2 SYDVKM. The V gene lost 0 bases and the J gene lost 7 bases, with 13 bases spanning the gap. The CDR3 extends over 15 amino acids.

This chain links TRBV10-3 with TRBJ1-1; 7 nucleotides align to TRBD1. This CDR3 has 14 amino acids. The germline CDR1 and CDR2 sequences are ENHRY and SYGVKD. The junction had 6 bases not matched to a gene; V was cut back by 6 bases and J by 2 bases. The chain's CDR3 is CAISRGQSNTEAFF. The DNA for the CDR3 is TGTGCCATCAGCAGGGGACAGAGTAACACTGAAGCTTTCTTT.

The V and J genes are TRBV7-3 and TRBJ2-2; tentative D call: TRBD1 (6 bases). The CDR3 spans 13 residues. V lost 5 bases and J lost 8, with 12 bases in between. Per the germline V gene, CDR1 is SGHTA and CDR2 is FQGTGA. CDR3: CASSLNREGELFF. In DNA, the CDR3 is TGTGCCAGCAGCCTCAACAGGGAGGGGGAGCTGTTTTTT.

This clone was seen only a few times. This sequence joins TRBV5-6 and TRBJ2-3; maybe TRBD1 (6 bases). The CDR3 extends over 16 amino acids. Germline V lookup: CDR1 SGHDT, CDR2 YYEEEE. Trimming stripped 4 bases from V and 2 bases from J, with 17 bases between. CDR3: CASSTILQGNTDTQYF. CDR3 sequence (DNA): TGTGCCAGCAGCACGATCCTGCAGGGGAACACAGATACGCAGTATTTT.

As DNA, the CDR3 is TGTGCCAGCAGCCCACAGGGGTACGGTGGCTACACCTTC. Translated, it gives CASSPQGYGGYTF. The chain uses TRBV7-8 and TRBJ1-2, with TRBD1 identical over 7 bases. The V segment lost 5 bases and the J segment 7 bases; nucleotides outside the gene matches: 7. This CDR3 is 13 amino acids long. Germline V gene sequence: CDR1 SGHVS, CDR2 FQNEAQ.